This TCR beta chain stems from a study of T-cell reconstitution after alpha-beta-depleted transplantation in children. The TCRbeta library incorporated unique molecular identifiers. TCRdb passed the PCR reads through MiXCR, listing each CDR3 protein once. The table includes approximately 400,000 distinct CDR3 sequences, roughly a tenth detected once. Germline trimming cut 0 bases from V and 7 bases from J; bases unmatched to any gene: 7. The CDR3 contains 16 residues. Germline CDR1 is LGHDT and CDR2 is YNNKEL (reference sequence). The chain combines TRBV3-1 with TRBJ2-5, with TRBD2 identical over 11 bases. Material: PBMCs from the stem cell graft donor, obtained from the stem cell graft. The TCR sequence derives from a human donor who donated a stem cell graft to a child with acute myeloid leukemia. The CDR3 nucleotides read TGTGCCAGCAGCCAAGAGACTAGCGGGGCGACGGGGACCCAGTACTTC. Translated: CASSQETSGATGTQYF.